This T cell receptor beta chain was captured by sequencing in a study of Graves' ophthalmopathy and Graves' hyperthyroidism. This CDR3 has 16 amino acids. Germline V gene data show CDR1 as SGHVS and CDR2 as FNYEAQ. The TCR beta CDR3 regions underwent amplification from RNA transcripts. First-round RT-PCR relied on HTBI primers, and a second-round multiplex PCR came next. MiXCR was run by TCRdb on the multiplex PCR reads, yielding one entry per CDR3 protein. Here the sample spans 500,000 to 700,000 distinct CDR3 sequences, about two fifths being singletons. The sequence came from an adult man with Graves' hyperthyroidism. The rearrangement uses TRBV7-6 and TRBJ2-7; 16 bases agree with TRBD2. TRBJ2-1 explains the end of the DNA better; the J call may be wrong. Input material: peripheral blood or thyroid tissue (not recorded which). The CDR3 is CASSSSGLAGGGEQFF. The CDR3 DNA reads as TGTGCCAGCAGCTCCTCGGGACTAGCGGGGGGGGGTGAGCAGTTCTTC.